This T cell receptor beta chain was sequenced for a study of identical twins. Of note for this clonotype: A read error may produce the germline difference seen at one junction end.

Germline assignment: CDR1 SSHAT and CDR2 FNYEAQ (reference sequence). The CDR3 spans 15 residues. Carrying unique molecular identifiers, the cDNA also gained a universal primer site through template switching. TCRdb re-called the 5' RACE reads with MiXCR, one entry per CDR3 protein. The sample consists of 700,000 or so distinct CDR3 sequences, over 8.5% of them appearing once. The same sample was also used in a study of yellow fever vaccine responses in identical twins. That report notes: Twins reportedly appeared to share part of their vaccine T cell response while keeping part individual.

The sequenced material came from PBMCs. The sequence derives from a young woman in good health. The chain uses TRBV7-7 and TRBJ2-7; 10 bases are shared with TRBD2. CDR3 in DNA: TGTGCTAGCAGCAGAGGACTAGCGGAGGACTACGAGCAGTACTTC. Its protein product is CASSRGLAEDYEQYF.